A selection of T cell receptor beta chains follows, all from one sample in a study of glioma-infiltrating T cells. TCRdb redid the calling of the multiplex PCR reads with MiXCR, one entry per CDR3 protein. This sample has approximately 40,000 distinct CDR3 sequences; around 20% occur once, and the top ten carry roughly 6.1%. The sequenced sample consisted of glioma tissue, nonneoplastic brain tissue, or PBMCs (not recorded which). These receptors all come from a human donor with low-grade glioma or glioblastoma, undergoing nonglioma brain surgery, or in good health (not recorded which). CDR3s include the opening cysteine and the closing phenylalanine or tryptophan. The D gene is left open where the match is weak. Only some rows state a clone size, as once, few, many or a class for expanded clones.

j_call v_call clone_size d_call cdr3_length cdr3_nt cdr3_aa
TRBJ2-1 TRBV7-9 NA TRBD1 16 TGTGCCAGCAGCTTTCAACCGGGGACAGGCCTCAATGAGCAGTTCTTC CASSFQPGTGLNEQFF
TRBJ1-1 TRBV7-8 many NA 13 TGTGCCAGCAGCTTAGCTCCCGCCTGGGAAGCTTTCTTT CASSLAPAWEAFF
TRBJ1-5 TRBV10-3 many NA 12 TGTGCCATCCGGGGCCCGGGGCAGCCCCAGCATTTT CAIRGPGQPQHF
TRBJ1-6 TRBV6-2/TRBV6-3 NA TRBD1 16 TGTGCCAGCAGTTACATCAGGGGGAACGATAATTCACCCCTCCACTTT CASSYIRGNDNSPLHF
TRBJ1-5 TRBV2 many NA 14 TGTGCCAGCAGGGGGGACCCCCCAAATCAGCCCCAGCATTTT CASRGDPPNQPQHF
TRBJ2-5 TRBV19 many NA 12 TGTGCCAGTAGTCCAGACCAAGAGACCCAGTACTTC CASSPDQETQYF
TRBJ1-6 TRBV5-6 few NA 13 TGTGCCAGCAGCTTGGGGTTTTTCTCACCCCTCCACTTT CASSLGFFSPLHF
TRBJ1-3 TRBV6-1 many TRBD1 19 TGTGCCAGCAGTCGACAACTCTGGACAGGGGGGATCTCTGGAAACACCATATATTTT CASSRQLWTGGISGNTIYF
TRBJ2-3 TRBV11-2 many NA 14 TGTGCCAGCAGCTCCGGGCCCTCCACAGATACGCAGTATTTT CASSSGPSTDTQYF
TRBJ2-3 TRBV27 NA NA 13 TGTGCCCGCAGTCCCTTCCCCACCGATCCGCCGTCTTTT CARSPFPTDPPSF
TRBJ2-7 TRBV14 many TRBD1 16 TGTGCCAGCAGCCAAGATTGGGGGACAGCGCACTACGAGCAGTACTTC CASSQDWGTAHYEQYF
TRBJ2-1 TRBV27 medium-sized NA 14 TGTGCCAGCAGTGTAAGGGACACCTACAATGAGCAGTTCTTC CASSVRDTYNEQFF
TRBJ2-7 TRBV5-5 NA TRBD1 13 TGTGCCAGCAGCTGGACAGGAGCCCACGAGCAGTACTTC CASSWTGAHEQYF
TRBJ1-3 TRBV7-6 many NA 17 TGTGCCAGCAGCCTCGACAAGAGATCGGGGTCTGGAAACACCATATATTTT CASSLDKRSGSGNTIYF
TRBJ1-5 TRBV7-2 many NA 15 TGTGCCAGCAGCTTAGCTGGTATGAGCAATCAGCCCCAGCATTTT CASSLAGMSNQPQHF
TRBJ1-1 TRBV29-1 many TRBD1 14 TGCAGCGTTGAAGGGGACAGTTTTAACACTGAAGCTTTCTTT CSVEGDSFNTEAFF